The rows below give T cell receptor beta chains drawn from one sample of a study of glioma-infiltrating T cells. MiXCR, run by TCRdb on the multiplex PCR reads, gives a single entry per CDR3 protein. The sample yields 95,000 to 150,000 distinct CDR3 sequences, roughly 20% seen once. The sample comprised glioma tissue, nonneoplastic brain tissue, or PBMCs (not recorded which). Every receptor here comes from a human donor with low-grade glioma or glioblastoma, undergoing nonglioma brain surgery, or in good health (not recorded which). Both conserved end residues are part of each CDR3. The D gene is left open where the match is weak. The size field is filled for only some rows; it gives once, few, many or a size class.

many	-	TRBV4-3	TRBJ1-1	TGCGCCAGCAGCCTACAACCCCGCCGGGACACTGAAGCTTTCTTT	CASSLQPRRDTEAFF
many	TRBD2	TRBV4-3	TRBJ2-3	TGCGCCAGCAGCCAAGACTGGGGTAGCGGGAGAACCGATACGCAGTATTTT	CASSQDWGSGRTDTQYF
-	TRBD1	TRBV28	TRBJ2-5	TGTGCCAGCAGGCCAGGGGGTCAAGAGACCCAGTACTTC	CASRPGGQETQYF
few	-	TRBV24-1	TRBJ2-7	TGTGCCACCAGTGATCCAATGACCTACGAGCAGTACTTC	CATSDPMTYEQYF
many	TRBD1	TRBV4-3	TRBJ1-1	TGCGCCAGCAGCCATTCCACAGGGGTTGGCACTGAAGCTTTCTTT	CASSHSTGVGTEAFF
many	-	TRBV6-2/TRBV6-3	TRBJ2-2	TGTGCCAGCAGTTATCCACAATTGGAGCTGTTTTTT	CASSYPQLELFF
many	-	TRBV20-1	TRBJ2-1	TGCAGTGTTCGGAGGGAGGCCATGAACAATGAGCAGTTCTTC	CSVRREAMNNEQFF
few	TRBD2	TRBV6-6	TRBJ2-3	TGTGCCAGCAGTTACGTAGGACTAGCGGGAGGAAGCACAGATACGCAGTATTTT	CASSYVGLAGGSTDTQYF
few	-	TRBV5-1	TRBJ2-2	TGCGCCAGCAGCTTGCATACGGGGTTGGACACCGGGGAGCTGTTTTTT	CASSLHTGLDTGELFF
many	-	TRBV19	TRBJ1-2	TGTGCCAGTAGTATTTGGTCTGGACCAACCCAATTCTATGGCTACACCTTC	CASSIWSGPTQFYGYTF
many	TRBD1	TRBV25-1	TRBJ2-5	TGTGCCAGCAGTGGCCTCAGGGGGCGCCGGAGTCTCCAGGAGACCCAGTACTTC	CASSGLRGRRSLQETQYF
many	TRBD2	TRBV7-9	TRBJ2-5	TGTGCCAGCAGCGTACGACTAGCGGGAGTAGAGACCCAGTACTTC	CASSVRLAGVETQYF
many	TRBD2	TRBV4-2	TRBJ2-2	TGTGCCAGCAGCCAAGAGGGGACTAGCTCGACCGGGGAGCTGTTTTTT	CASSQEGTSSTGELFF